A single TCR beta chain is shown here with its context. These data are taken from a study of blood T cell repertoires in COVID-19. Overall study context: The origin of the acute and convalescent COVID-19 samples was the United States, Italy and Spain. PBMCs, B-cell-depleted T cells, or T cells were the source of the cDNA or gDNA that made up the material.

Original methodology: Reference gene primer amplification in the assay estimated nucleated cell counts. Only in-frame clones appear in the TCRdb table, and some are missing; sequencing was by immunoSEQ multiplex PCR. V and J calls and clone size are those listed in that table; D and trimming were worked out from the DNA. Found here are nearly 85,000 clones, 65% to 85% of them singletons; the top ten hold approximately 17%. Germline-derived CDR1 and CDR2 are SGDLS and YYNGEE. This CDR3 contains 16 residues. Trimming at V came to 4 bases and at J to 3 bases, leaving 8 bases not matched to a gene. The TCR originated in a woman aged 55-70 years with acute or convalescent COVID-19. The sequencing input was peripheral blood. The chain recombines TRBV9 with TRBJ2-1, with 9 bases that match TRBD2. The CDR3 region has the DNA TGTGCCAGCAGCTTCTATAGCGGGAGCTACTACAATGAGCAGTTCTTC. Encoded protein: CASSFYSGSYYNEQFF.